The clone carrying this TCR beta chain was found once. As yet, its antigen is unknown. With iRepertoire HTBI primers and Arm-PCR of CDR3 regions, TCR beta libraries were built. TCRdb processed the multiplex PCR reads anew with MiXCR; each CDR3 protein has one entry. The sample carries roughly 360,000 distinct CDR3 sequences, roughly 24% recorded once. This sample's time point: persistent/refractory GD, antithyroid drugs over 5 years with positive TRAb. Preparation of the TCR library used RNA extracted from PBMCs. This entry is derived from a study of regulatory T cells in long-lasting Graves disease. In the study overall: The term persistent Graves' disease signified upward of 5 years on antithyroid drugs with positive TSH receptor antibodies.

General observations from the study: Blood alone, not thyroid tissue, was studied.

Germline V lookup: CDR1 MNHNS, CDR2 SASEGT. The CDR3 is 14 amino acids. The V and J ends lost 5 bases and 2 bases respectively, with 11 bases between them. The chain joins TRBV6-1 to TRBJ2-3; a weak D match, TRBD2 (5 bases). The sequence derives from a middle-aged woman with Graves disease. The material was peripheral blood mononuclear cells (PBMCs), obtained when the disease was refractory, from a patient treated with antithyroid drugs. Written as DNA, the CDR3 is TGTGCCAGCAGTAACGGACTGAACACAGATACGCAGTATTTT. It yields the protein CASSNGLNTDTQYF.